The 31 T cell receptor beta chains below were found in one sample sequenced in a study of shared clonotypes between healthy human individuals (dated by TCRdb to the early 2020s). The library was produced with the immunoSEQ multiplex PCR assay. Imported from immuneACCESS, the table was reduced by TCRdb to in-frame sequences with V and J called. These copies leave out some clones; in studies compared against another copy, an unresolved V gene accounts for under half, and the cause of the remainder is not known. The sample profile shows roughly 2,500,000 clones; 93% of them were found once. Around 0.37% of the sample comes from the top ten. The specimen was naive CD4+ T cells from PBMCs. The cell subset or site label corresponds to: CD45RA+ positively selected. The receptors stem from a man aged 18 to 30 in good health. Some clones in this sample may be carry-over from other donors' samples.

This clone is a singleton in its sample. This chain links TRBV6-1 with TRBJ1-2, with D possibly TRBD1 on 6 matching bases. V was pared by 4 bases and J by 7 bases, with 13 bases between. The CDR3 totals 13 residues. The germline V gene encodes CDR1 MNHNS and CDR2 SASEGT. CDR3 sequence reads: CASSADSRVGYTF. DNA of the CDR3: TGTGCCAGCAGTGCGGACAGCAGGGTTGGCTACACCTTC.

The rearrangement joins TRBV9 to TRBJ2-1; TRBD2 aligns across 7 bases. The germline CDR1 and CDR2 sequences are SGDLS and YYNGEE. Trimming at V came to 3 bases and at J to 0 bases, leaving 15 bases not matched to a gene. The CDR3 runs to 19 residues. CDR3 DNA sequence: TGTGCCAGCAGCGATAAGCGGGGAAACATCCTAAGCTCCTACAATGAGCAGTTCTTC. Protein: CASSDKRGNILSSYNEQFF.

The chain combines TRBV19 with TRBJ1-2; 7 bases line up with TRBD1. CDR3 length: 14 residues. The V segment lost 5 bases and the J segment 3 bases; nucleotides outside the gene matches: 6. Per the germline V gene, CDR1 is LNHDA and CDR2 is SQIVND (reference sequence). CDR3 protein: CASSPGTVDYGYTF. The CDR3 coding sequence is TGTGCCAGTAGTCCTGGGACAGTAGACTATGGCTACACCTTC. The full variable domain, rest sourced from reference TRBV19 and TRBJ1-2, is DGGITQSPKYLFRKEGQNVTLSCEQNLNHDAMYWYRQDPGQGLRLIYYSQIVNDFQKGDIAEGYSVSREKKESFPLTVTSAQKNPTAFYLCASSPGTVDYGYTFGSGTRLTVV.

This clone was seen just once. The chain links TRBV5-6 to TRBJ1-4; D call uncertain. Germline lookup yields CDR1 SGHDT and CDR2 YYEEEE. The CDR3 is 10 residues long. The V end was cut by 6 bases, the J end by 11 bases, with 8 bases between. The CDR3 sequence: CASIGQKLFF. The CDR3 DNA follows: TGTGCCAGCATAGGGCAGAAACTGTTTTTT.

With regard to this clone: Other DNA sequences in the sample encode the same CDR3. This rearrangement joins TRBV18 to TRBJ2-2; the D is unclear. This CDR3 is 12 amino acids long. The germline CDR1 and CDR2 sequences are KGHSH and LQKENI. Trimming stripped 6 bases from V and 3 bases from J, with 5 bases between. The CDR3 DNA follows: TGTGCCAGCTCCCCAGACACCGGGGAGCTGTTTTTT. Translating it yields CASSPDTGELFF. The whole variable domain, remainder taken from reference TRBV18 and TRBJ2-2, is NAGVMQNPRHLVRRRGQEARLRCSPMKGHSHVYWYRQLPEEGLKFMVYLQKENIIDESGMPKERFSAEFPKEGPSILRIQQVVRGDSAAYFCASSPDTGELFFGEGSRLTVL.

The V and J genes are TRBV30 and TRBJ2-5; 7 bases are a match to TRBD2. The CDR3 extends over 16 amino acids. V was clipped by 0 bases and J by 4 bases; unmatched bases: 11. CDR1 and CDR2 (germline): GTSNPN, SVGIG (reference sequence). CDR3 amino acids: CAWSVFPGTTLETQYF. CDR3 in DNA: TGTGCCTGGAGTGTATTCCCAGGGACTACGCTAGAGACCCAGTACTTC.

This CDR3 is CASSLYRAAGGHEQYF. The CDR3 DNA reads TGTGCCAGCAGTTTATATCGAGCGGCGGGAGGTCACGAGCAGTACTTC. This chain uses TRBV28 with TRBJ2-7; 8 bases align to TRBD2. V was pared by 1 base and J by 5 bases, with 10 bases of the junction left unmatched. Germline V lookup: CDR1 MDHEN, CDR2 SYDVKM. This CDR3 contains 16 residues.

About this clone: Other nucleotide sequences in the sample specify the same CDR3. The chain combines TRBV19 with TRBJ1-5, with D uncertain. V was trimmed by 1 base and J by 6 bases, leaving 4 bases between them. The CDR3 spans 12 residues. The V gene's germline CDR1 is LNHDA and CDR2 SQIVND (reference sequence). The CDR3, as DNA: TGTGCCAGTAGTATAGGGCGTCAGCCCCAGCATTTT. Translation gives CASSIGRQPQHF.

This clone was seen only once. The CDR3 bases are TGTGCCAGCAGCGTAGCGGGAGCAACAGATACGCAGTATTTT. The encoded protein is CASSVAGATDTQYF. The chain recombines TRBV9 with TRBJ2-3, with D possibly matching TRBD2 (6 bases). The germline gives CDR1 SGDLS, CDR2 YYNGEE. This CDR3 comprises 14 residues. Trimming removed 0 bases from V and 3 bases from J, with 8 bases in between.

About this clone: This may arise from a read error, as a much more abundant clone is one base away. This CDR3 is also generated by other DNA sequences in the sample. The V gene is TRBV28, the J gene TRBJ2-7; D remains unclear. The CDR3 runs 11 residues. The germline gives CDR1 MDHEN, CDR2 SYDVKM. V lost 5 bases and J lost 3, with 5 bases in between. CDR3 sequence reads: CASSLNYEQYF. CDR3 sequence (DNA): TGTGCCAGCAGTCTAAACTACGAGCAGTACTTC.

DNA of the CDR3: TGTGCCAGCAGCCAGGACAGGGGGAATGAGCAGTTCTTC. Its protein is CASSQDRGNEQFF. This chain connects TRBV7-7 to TRBJ2-1, with 10 bases that match TRBD1. CDR3 size: 13 residues. With 5 bases clipped from V and 7 bases from J, the junction kept 2 bases outside the gene matches. CDR1 is SSHAT, CDR2 FNYEAQ, per germline (reference sequence).

This chain uses TRBV27 with TRBJ2-7; D gene unclear. Germline V gives CDR1 MNHEY, CDR2 SMNVEV (reference sequence). V gave up 0 bases and J gave up 5 bases, with 11 bases separating them. The CDR3 length is 14 residues. The DNA of the CDR3 is TGTGCCAGCAGTTTATCACGGGTAGTCAACGAGCAGTACTTC. This sequence encodes CASSLSRVVNEQYF.

The rearrangement joins TRBV7-8 to TRBJ1-4; 7 nucleotides agree with TRBD1. The trim removed 4 bases at V and 3 bases at J, leaving 5 bases unmatched. The CDR3 has 15 amino acids. The germline V gene encodes CDR1 SGHVS and CDR2 FQNEAQ. In DNA form, the CDR3 reads TGTGCCAGCAGCTCCGACAGGGTACCTAATGAAAAACTGTTTTTT. Amino acids: CASSSDRVPNEKLFF.

The gene calls are TRBV29-1 and TRBJ2-5; 7 nucleotides line up with TRBD1. With 7 bases clipped from V and 0 bases from J, the junction kept 8 bases outside the gene matches. CDR1 is SQVTM, CDR2 ANQGSEA, per germline. The CDR3 is made up of 14 amino acids. For the CDR3, the DNA is TGCAGCGCACAGGGGCGGCGGTACCAAGAGACCCAGTACTTC. This sequence encodes CSAQGRRYQETQYF.

The chain links TRBV5-1 to TRBJ1-2, with 7 bases lining up with TRBD1. This CDR3 is 17 amino acids long. V gave up 1 base and J gave up 2 bases; unmatched junction bases: 11. Looked up from germline, CDR1 is SGHRS and CDR2 is YFSETQ. CDR3 sequence reads: CASSLTAGGRFNYGYTF. The DNA for the CDR3 is TGCGCCAGCAGCTTGACGGCAGGGGGAAGATTCAACTATGGCTACACCTTC.

As regards this clone: The junction differs from germline at one of its ends, possibly a read error. The chain carries TRBV5-1 and TRBJ2-4, with 9 nucleotides matching TRBD2. In germline, CDR1 is SGHRS, CDR2 YFSETQ. The CDR3 totals 15 residues. CDR3 loop: CASSLGTPREGLKDF. The DNA of the CDR3 is TGCGCCAGCAGCTTGGGTACCCCGCGGGAGGGCCTGAAGGACTTC.

This chain uses TRBV21-1 with TRBJ2-5; the D call of TRBD2 is as the table states it, not checked on the DNA. TRBV21-1 is a pseudogene. The CDR3 has 15 residues. The DNA of the CDR3 is TGTGCCAGCAGCTCTCGCAGGAGGCTCGCAGAGACCCAGTACTTC. Translated: CASSSRRRLAETQYF.

The chain carries TRBV7-8 and TRBJ2-7; the match to TRBD1 covers 9 bases. V lost 5 bases and J lost 3; bases outside the gene matches: 5. CDR3 size: 14 residues. Germline CDR1 SGHVS, CDR2 FQNEAQ. The CDR3 coding sequence is TGTGCCAGCAGCCCGGGACAGGGATTCTACGAGCAGTACTTC. It specifies CASSPGQGFYEQYF.

J is TRBJ2-2 and V is TRBV11-2, with D hard to call. This CDR3 comprises 13 residues. Germline CDR1 SGHAT, CDR2 FQNNGV. Trimming took 3 bases from V and 6 from J, leaving 8 bases between them. The CDR3 bases are TGTGCCAGCAGCTTTTTGGGGTCCGGGGAGCTGTTTTTT. This sequence encodes CASSFLGSGELFF.

The chain has TRBV5-1 and TRBJ2-2; D gene ambiguous. CDR3 length equals 14 residues. Trimming removed 4 bases from V and 7 bases from J, with 14 bases in between. CDR1 and CDR2 (germline): SGHRS, YFSETQ. CDR3 DNA sequence: TGCGCCAGCAGCACCCCGACGTACGGCGGGGAGCTGTTTTTT. The encoded protein is CASSTPTYGGELFF. The variable domain in full, completed from reference TRBV5-1 and TRBJ2-2, reads KAGVTQTPRYLIKTRGQQVTLSCSPISGHRSVSWYQQTPGQGLQFLFEYFSETQRNKGNFPGRFSGRQFSNSRSEMNVSTLELGDSALYLCASSTPTYGGELFFGEGSRLTVL.

The rearrangement joins TRBV7-2 to TRBJ2-5; 8 positions match TRBD2. CDR3 length equals 15 residues. CDR1 and CDR2 from the germline V gene are SGHTA and FQGNSA. Germline trimming cut 4 bases from V and 5 bases from J; bases unmatched to any gene: 9. CDR3 nucleotide sequence: TGTGCCAGCAGCTCAGAAGCGGGAGCACATGAGACCCAGTACTTC. It codes for CASSSEAGAHETQYF. The full variable domain, in which reference TRBV7-2 and TRBJ2-5 provide the parts outside the CDR3, is GAGVSQSPSNKVTEKGKDVELRCDPISGHTALYWYRQSLGQGLEFLIYFQGNSAPDKSGLPSDRFSAERTGGSVSTLTIQRTQQEDSAVYLCASSSEAGAHETQYFGPGTRLLVL.

The chain has TRBV6-1 and TRBJ2-7; possible D gene TRBD1, 6 bases. The CDR3 extends over 15 amino acids. Trimming took off 0 bases at V and 0 bases at J, with 9 bases between the two ends. Looked up from germline, CDR1 is MNHNS and CDR2 is SASEGT. The CDR3 here is CASSEAWTVSYEQYF. In nucleotides, the CDR3 is TGTGCCAGCAGTGAAGCTTGGACAGTCTCCTACGAGCAGTACTTC.

This sequence joins TRBV6-1 and TRBJ1-2; D unresolved. V was shortened by 5 bases and J by 8 bases, with 18 bases between the two germline ends. Germline values: CDR1 MNHNS, CDR2 SASEGT. The CDR3 is made up of 14 amino acids. This CDR3 reads CASSPRTGWWGYTF. As DNA, the CDR3 is TGTGCCAGCAGTCCTCGGACGGGTTGGTGGGGCTACACCTTC.

This chain joins TRBV25-1 and TRBJ1-1; D not certain. V was cut by 6 bases and J by 7 bases, with 9 bases left in between. The germline V gene has CDR1 MGHDK and CDR2 SYGVNS. The CDR3 loop spans 11 amino acids. The chain's CDR3 is CASRRLFEAFF. The DNA for the CDR3 is TGTGCCAGCAGGCGGCTCTTTGAAGCTTTCTTT.

V gene TRBV5-4 combines with J gene TRBJ1-2, with D perhaps matching TRBD1 (5 bases). V lost 0 bases and J 4 bases, leaving 10 bases between the germline ends. This CDR3 region has 14 residues. Germline CDR1 and CDR2: SGHNT and YYREEE (reference sequence). Here the CDR3 reads CASSLVTGFYGYTF. For the CDR3, the DNA is TGTGCCAGCAGCTTGGTTACAGGATTCTATGGCTACACCTTC.

This clone occurred a few times. The rearrangement uses TRBV7-9 and TRBJ1-2, with TRBD1 matching over 7 bases. Germline assignment: CDR1 SEHNR and CDR2 FQNEAQ (reference sequence). The CDR3 consists of 12 residues. Germline trimming cut 5 bases from V and 8 bases from J; bases unmatched to any gene: 5. The CDR3, as DNA: TGTGCCAGCAGCCCGACAGGGAACGGCTACACCTTC. Its protein is CASSPTGNGYTF.

The V call is TRBV7-2, the J call TRBJ2-7; a possible D gene is TRBD2 (9 bases). Trimming pared 4 bases from V and 9 bases from J, leaving 19 bases between. The CDR3 has 14 amino acids. Germline V gene lookup returns CDR1 SGHTA and CDR2 FQGNSA. The CDR3 here is CASSSQGAGGVQYF. The DNA of the CDR3 is TGTGCCAGCAGCTCCCAGGGGGCGGGAGGGGTGCAGTACTTC. Variable domain in full (rest from reference TRBV7-2 and TRBJ2-7): GAGVSQSPSNKVTEKGKDVELRCDPISGHTALYWYRQSLGQGLEFLIYFQGNSAPDKSGLPSDRFSAERTGGSVSTLTIQRTQQEDSAVYLCASSSQGAGGVQYFGPGTRLTVT.

This chain links TRBV5-1 with TRBJ2-7; D is unclear. The germline V gene encodes CDR1 SGHRS and CDR2 YFSETQ. The CDR3 runs to 12 residues. Between the trimmed V and J ends, which lost 5 bases and 3 bases, there was a span of 9 bases. CDR3 coding DNA: TGCGCCAGCAGTGAGGACCGCTACGAGCAGTACTTC. This translates into CASSEDRYEQYF. Supplemented by reference TRBV5-1 and TRBJ2-7, the full variable domain reads KAGVTQTPRYLIKTRGQQVTLSCSPISGHRSVSWYQQTPGQGLQFLFEYFSETQRNKGNFPGRFSGRQFSNSRSEMNVSTLELGDSALYLCASSEDRYEQYFGPGTRLTVT.

The sample holds a few counts of this clone. This sequence joins TRBV6-1 and TRBJ2-2, with D hard to call. V lost 6 bases to trimming and J lost 6 bases, with 11 bases between them. The CDR3 runs 13 residues. Germline CDR1 reads MNHNS; CDR2 reads SASEGT. The CDR3, as DNA: TGTGCCAGCAGGGCGGTGACTGCCGGGGAGCTGTTTTTT. Protein sequence: CASRAVTAGELFF.

The chain is built from TRBV28 and TRBJ1-5; D not resolved. V was clipped by 6 bases and J by 0 bases, with 12 bases between them. The CDR3 consists of 15 residues. In germline, CDR1 is MDHEN, CDR2 SYDVKM. The DNA for the CDR3 is TGTGCCAGCAGGTCGATCGGGGTTAGCAATCAGCCCCAGCATTTT. Protein: CASRSIGVSNQPQHF.

The chain is built from TRBV28 and TRBJ1-5, with a possible D match to TRBD1 (6 bases). The CDR3 has 14 amino acids. V was clipped by 7 bases and J by 1 base, with 11 bases between them. Germline V gives CDR1 MDHEN, CDR2 SYDVKM. DNA for the CDR3: TGTGCCAGCACCACCCAGGGGAGCAATCAGCCCCAGCATTTT. It specifies CASTTQGSNQPQHF.